This T cell receptor beta chain was identified in a study of OX40 agonist ivuxolimab in advanced cancers. General study results and limits: Circulating CD4+ and CD8+ T cells showed clonal expansion by week 6 at 0.1 to 3.0 mg/kg.

With regard to this clone: Its cognate antigen is unknown.

Generated by immunoSEQ multiplex PCR, the TCRdb table keeps only in-frame clones and is missing some. The top ten hold roughly 0.99% of the sample, which has tens of thousands of clones, about 86% seen once. This CDR3 comprises 14 residues. V lost 5 bases and J 4 bases, leaving 17 bases between the germline ends. Germline V gene lookup returns CDR1 SQVTM and CDR2 ANQGSEA. V is TRBV29-1 and J is TRBJ1-1; D possibly corresponds to TRBD1 (5 bases). Sample: CD4+ or CD8+ T cells sorted from blood, taken in a trial of the OX40 agonist ivuxolimab. The clonotype comes from an adult with an advanced solid tumor such as melanoma, head and neck, liver or kidney cancer. CDR3 bases: TGCAGCGTTCCTACCTGGGGGGGGAGCACTGAAGCTTTCTTT. This gives the protein CSVPTWGGSTEAFF.